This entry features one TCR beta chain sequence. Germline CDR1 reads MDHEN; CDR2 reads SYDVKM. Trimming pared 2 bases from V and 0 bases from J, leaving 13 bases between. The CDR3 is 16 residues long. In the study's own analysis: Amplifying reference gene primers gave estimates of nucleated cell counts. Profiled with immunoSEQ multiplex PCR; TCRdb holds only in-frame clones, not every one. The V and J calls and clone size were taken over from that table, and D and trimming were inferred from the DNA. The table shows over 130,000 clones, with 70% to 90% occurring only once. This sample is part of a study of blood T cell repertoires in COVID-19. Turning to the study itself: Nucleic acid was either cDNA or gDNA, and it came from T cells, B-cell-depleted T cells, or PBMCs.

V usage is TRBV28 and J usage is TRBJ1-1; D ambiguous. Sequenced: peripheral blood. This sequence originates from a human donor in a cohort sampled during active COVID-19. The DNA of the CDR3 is TGTGCCAGCAGTTTAGAATACCGAGTCATGAACACTGAAGCTTTCTTT. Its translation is CASSLEYRVMNTEAFF.